One TCR beta chain is described in this entry. Participant-given clinical history determined each cohort assignment. Before they entered the study, exposed participants had met a COVID-19 case within 2 weeks. The data are from a study of blood T cell repertoires in COVID-19. The CDR3 sequence is 14 residues long. V lost 1 base, J lost 6 bases, and 5 bases stayed unmatched. CDR1 and CDR2 (germline): SGHTA, FQGNSA. Authors' processing steps: Estimated nucleated cell counts came from reference gene primer amplification. Some clones are missing from TCRdb's copy, which holds only in-frame ones; the method was immunoSEQ multiplex PCR. Clone size and V and J calls were adopted from that table, with D and trimming inferred from the DNA. The repertoire consists of fewer than 300,000 clones, with approximately 82% occurring once and the leading ten covering approximately 5%.

Sequenced: PBMCs or T cells enriched from blood (not recorded which). The V and J genes are TRBV7-2 and TRBJ2-7; 8 bases align to TRBD2. The receptor was isolated from a man in his forties or fifties who had been exposed to COVID-19. The CDR3 sequence: CASSLVAGSSEQYF. The CDR3 DNA reads as TGTGCCAGCAGCTTAGTAGCGGGGTCTAGCGAGCAGTACTTC. Combining the CDR3 with reference TRBV7-2 and TRBJ2-7 gives the whole variable domain GAGVSQSPSNKVTEKGKDVELRCDPISGHTALYWYRQSLGQGLEFLIYFQGNSAPDKSGLPSDRFSAERTGGSVSTLTIQRTQQEDSAVYLCASSLVAGSSEQYFGPGTRLTVT.